One sample yielded the 28 T cell receptor beta chains listed below, sequenced in a study of T cell changes during pregnancy in multiple sclerosis. Profiling relied on immunoSEQ multiplex PCR, and the TCRdb table lists in-frame clones only, not all of them. The sample lists 40,000 to 50,000 clones; roughly 94% were seen once. This specimen was CD4+ T cells from peripheral blood mononuclear cells, taken in the third trimester of pregnancy. The receptors originated from a female donor with multiple sclerosis, enrolled in a pregnancy study.

The V and J genes are TRBV28 and TRBJ1-1; 7 bases match TRBD1. Germline CDR1 MDHEN, CDR2 SYDVKM. The V segment lost 8 bases and the J segment 1 base; nucleotides outside the gene matches: 13. This CDR3 has 16 amino acids. DNA of the CDR3: TGTGCCAGCGGGCTCCGGGACAGCCTCCGGAACACTGAAGCTTTCTTT. It is translated as CASGLRDSLRNTEAFF. Supplemented by reference TRBV28 and TRBJ1-1, the full variable domain reads DVKVTQSSRYLVKRTGEKVFLECVQDMDHENMFWYRQDPGLGLRLIYFSYDVKMKEKGDIPEGYSVSREKKERFSLILESASTNQTSMYLCASGLRDSLRNTEAFFGQGTRLTVV.

The DNA of the CDR3 is TGTGCCATAATGGGGCAGAGCGGGAGGGCCGGTACCGCCGGGGAGCTGTTTTTT. Protein: CAIMGQSGRAGTAGELFF. This chain joins TRBV6-4 and TRBJ2-2, with 10 bases matching TRBD2. The germline V gene has CDR1 MRHNA and CDR2 SNTAGT. This CDR3 has 18 amino acids. The V gene end was trimmed by 10 bases and the J gene end by 6 bases; junction bases not matched to a gene: 20.

The gene calls are TRBV15 and TRBJ2-7, with 12 nucleotides matching TRBD1. The CDR3 is 15 residues long. The V and J ends lost 3 bases and 4 bases, in that order; junction bases with no gene match: 4. CDR1 is LNHNV and CDR2 is YYDKDF in the germline V gene (reference sequence). DNA of the CDR3: TGTGCCACCAGCAGGCGGGACAGGGGGCTGTACGAGCAGTACTTC. Residues: CATSRRDRGLYEQYF.

V usage is TRBV18 and J usage is TRBJ2-7; TRBD2 might be the D (6 bases). Deletions cut 5 bases from V and 3 bases from J, with 11 bases between. Germline loops: CDR1 KGHSH, CDR2 LQKENI. This CDR3 has 13 amino acids. CDR3 DNA: TGTGCCAGCTCATCAAATAGCGGCTACGAGCAGTACTTC. Translating it yields CASSSNSGYEQYF.

The V call is TRBV10-3, the J call TRBJ2-3, with 13 bases matching TRBD2. The V and J ends lost 11 bases and 1 base, in that order; junction bases with no gene match: 3. The CDR3 spans 14 residues. Germline values: CDR1 ENHRY, CDR2 SYGVKD. The CDR3 DNA is TGTGCCGTCACTAGCGGGGGGGGCACAGATACGCAGTATTTT. Amino acid sequence: CAVTSGGGTDTQYF.

The chain links TRBV5-1 to TRBJ1-1; 7 bases align to TRBD1. Per the germline V gene, CDR1 is SGHRS and CDR2 is YFSETQ. The CDR3 has 15 residues. With 3 bases clipped from V and 4 bases from J, the junction kept 9 bases outside the gene matches. CDR3 region: CASSSSTGPGTEAFF. In nucleotides, the CDR3 is TGCGCCAGCAGCTCATCGACAGGGCCGGGCACTGAAGCTTTCTTT.

The J gene is TRBJ2-1, the V gene TRBV1; TRBD2 is the table's D call and was not checked against the DNA. TRBV1 is given as a pseudogene. The CDR3 length is 15 residues. The CDR3 DNA sequence: TGCACCAGCAGCCAAGATCGGTGCGGTCCCTATGAGCAGTTCTTC. This codes for CTSSQDRCGPYEQFF.

The J gene is TRBJ2-3, the V gene TRBV5-1, with 9 bases lining up with TRBD2. This CDR3 comprises 15 residues. Trimming at V came to 3 bases and at J to 3 bases, leaving 5 bases not matched to a gene. From germline, CDR1 is SGHRS and CDR2 YFSETQ. As DNA, the CDR3 is TGCGCCAGCAGCTGGGCGGGAGGGCCGACAGATACGCAGTATTTT. Its protein is CASSWAGGPTDTQYF.

This chain joins TRBV4-1 and TRBJ2-5, with a weak D call TRBD1 (5 bases). Germline-derived CDR1 and CDR2 are MGHRA and YSYEKL. The CDR3 runs 15 residues. Trimming left V 4 bases short and J 0 bases short, with 12 bases between. The CDR3 loop is CASSPTEANQETQYF. CDR3 bases: TGCGCCAGCAGCCCGACAGAAGCAAACCAAGAGACCCAGTACTTC.

J is TRBJ2-7 and V is TRBV11-2; 12 bases line up with TRBD1. Germline CDR1 SGHAT, CDR2 FQNNGV. This CDR3 comprises 14 residues. The V and J ends lost 5 bases and 3 bases, in that order; junction bases with no gene match: 2. CDR3 coding DNA: TGTGCCAGCAGCCGGGACAGGGGGCTCTACGAGCAGTACTTC. Its protein is CASSRDRGLYEQYF.

The genes are TRBV10-1 and TRBJ1-4; TRBD1 is a possible D gene (5 bases). Germline V lookup: CDR1 WNHNN, CDR2 SYGVQD (reference sequence). There are 16 residues in the CDR3. Deletions cut 1 base from V and 6 bases from J, with 15 bases between. The CDR3 sequence: CASSEWSTAGYEKLFF. Here the CDR3 DNA reads TGCGCCAGCAGTGAGTGGTCTACGGCAGGGTATGAAAAACTGTTTTTT.

The chain has TRBV29-1 and TRBJ1-1; weak D call: TRBD1 (5 bases). V dropped 1 base and J dropped 4 bases, with 10 bases sitting between them. The CDR3 is 13 amino acids. Per the germline V gene, CDR1 is SQVTM and CDR2 is ANQGSEA. The CDR3 DNA reads TGCAGCGTTGAAGTACAGGTGGGCACTGAAGCTTTCTTT. Translation: CSVEVQVGTEAFF. Together with reference TRBV29-1 and TRBJ1-1, the CDR3 gives the full variable domain: SAVISQKPSRDICQRGTSLTIQCQVDSQVTMMFWYRQQPGQSLTLIATANQGSEATYESGFVIDKFPISRPNLTFSTLTVSNMSPEDSSIYLCSVEVQVGTEAFFGQGTRLTVV.

The CDR3 DNA is TGTGCCAGCAGCCAAGATTTTAGTGCGTCTAACGAGCAGTACTTC. Its protein is CASSQDFSASNEQYF. This chain connects TRBV4-2 to TRBJ2-7; no clear D gene. Germline CDR1 LGHNA, CDR2 YNFKEQ. The V end was cut by 0 bases, the J end by 5 bases, with 14 bases between. The CDR3 contains 15 residues.

In this sample, this clone turned up once. This rearrangement joins TRBV5-1 to TRBJ2-7, with 9 bases that match TRBD2. J lost 0 bases, V lost 4 bases, and 5 bases had no gene match. Germline V gives CDR1 SGHRS, CDR2 YFSETQ. The CDR3 sequence is 15 residues long. The CDR3 coding sequence is TGCGCCAGCAGCAAGACTAGCGGCAGCTCCTACGAGCAGTACTTC. Protein product: CASSKTSGSSYEQYF.

The genes are TRBV4-1 and TRBJ2-5; 8 bases match TRBD2. The CDR3 sequence is 16 residues long. Germline V gives CDR1 MGHRA, CDR2 YSYEKL. Trimming removed 1 base from V and 5 bases from J; junction bases left unmatched: 9. The CDR3 sequence: CASSQGGRGGLETQYF. The DNA for the CDR3 is TGCGCCAGCAGCCAAGGGGGACGGGGGGGCCTCGAGACCCAGTACTTC.

J is TRBJ2-7 and V is TRBV6-5; a weak D match, TRBD2 (5 bases). Germline V gene lookup returns CDR1 MNHEY and CDR2 SVGAGI. The CDR3 loop spans 13 amino acids. The V gene lost 5 bases and the J gene lost 0 bases, with 8 bases spanning the gap. The CDR3 DNA reads as TGTGCCAGCAGTGGCCGGGACTCCTACGAGCAGTACTTC. Translation: CASSGRDSYEQYF.

The chain links TRBV29-1 to TRBJ2-7, with TRBD1 as a possible D gene (8 bases). CDR3 length equals 15 residues. CDR1 and CDR2 (germline): SQVTM, ANQGSEA. The V end lost 6 bases, the J end lost 6 bases, and 24 bases lay between the germline ends. Here the CDR3 DNA reads TGCAGCGTCGCTAAACTCCTGACAGGGGAGGGCGAGCAGTACTTC. Translated, it gives CSVAKLLTGEGEQYF.

This clone showed up just a few times. The chain recombines TRBV6-5 with TRBJ1-1; tentatively, D is TRBD1 (5 bases). The CDR3 has 15 amino acids. Deletions cut 2 bases from V and 4 bases from J, with 14 bases between. Germline assignment: CDR1 MNHEY and CDR2 SVGAGI. The CDR3 DNA sequence: TGTGCCAGCAGTTACCAGGGACTCAGAGGCACTGAAGCTTTCTTT. It encodes CASSYQGLRGTEAFF.

The chain recombines TRBV7-2 with TRBJ1-1; 7 positions match TRBD1. V was clipped by 5 bases and J by 2 bases; unmatched bases: 8. Germline V lookup: CDR1 SGHTA, CDR2 FQGNSA. CDR3 size: 15 residues. In DNA, the CDR3 is TGTGCCAGCAGCCTGACCGGGACAGCTAACACTGAAGCTTTCTTT. It is translated as CASSLTGTANTEAFF.

CDR3 DNA sequence: TGTGCCAGCAGTTCACTAGCGGGGGGTTACAATGAGCAGTTCTTC. Residues: CASSSLAGGYNEQFF. This chain joins TRBV27 and TRBJ2-1; TRBD2 matches 12 bases. Trimming took 4 bases from V and 4 from J; bases not matched to a gene: 2. This CDR3 has 15 residues. Germline CDR1 is MNHEY and CDR2 is SMNVEV (reference sequence).

This clone has a single count. The chain carries TRBV4-3 and TRBJ2-1; possible D gene TRBD2, 5 bases. The CDR3 contains 14 residues. The germline V and J ends were trimmed by 1 base and 6 bases, with 10 bases remaining between them. Germline V gene sequence: CDR1 LGHNA, CDR2 YSLEER. In DNA, the CDR3 is TGCGCCAGCAGCCAAGCCACTAGTCGCAATGAGCAGTTCTTC. It translates to CASSQATSRNEQFF.

CDR3 nucleotide sequence: TGTGCCAGCAGTTCGGGACAGGCTGGTTCACCCCTCCACTTT. Residues: CASSSGQAGSPLHF. The rearrangement uses TRBV6-6 and TRBJ1-6, with 8 bases aligning to TRBD1. The germline CDR1 and CDR2 sequences are MNHNY and SVGAGI (reference sequence). J was trimmed by 9 bases and V by 4 bases; bases with no gene match: 5. The CDR3 is made up of 14 amino acids.

This clone has a single count. The CDR3 bases are TGTGCCAGCAGGCCTGACTGGAACACTGAAGCTTTCTTT. Residues: CASRPDWNTEAFF. The J gene is TRBJ1-1, the V gene TRBV6-5; D unclear. The CDR3 runs 13 residues. Per the germline V gene, CDR1 is MNHEY and CDR2 is SVGAGI. V lost 6 bases and J 1 base, leaving 9 bases between the germline ends.

The chain uses TRBV19 and TRBJ1-2, with TRBD1 identical over 10 bases. This CDR3 spans 14 amino acids. Germline V gene lookup returns CDR1 LNHDA and CDR2 SQIVND (reference sequence). V gave up 6 bases and J gave up 7 bases; unmatched junction bases: 8. DNA of the CDR3: TGTGCCAGTAGGGACAGGGGGTCTGACTTTGGCTACACCTTC. It translates to CASRDRGSDFGYTF.

This chain connects TRBV30 to TRBJ2-1; 10 bases fit TRBD2. CDR3 length: 15 amino acids. J lost 9 bases, V lost 4 bases, and 12 bases had no gene match. Germline CDR1 reads GTSNPN; CDR2 reads SVGIG (reference sequence). The CDR3 here is CAWTALAGVGGEQFF. In nucleotides, the CDR3 is TGTGCCTGGACCGCGCTAGCGGGAGTAGGTGGTGAGCAGTTCTTC.

The V call is TRBV30, the J call TRBJ1-4; D unclear. Germline values: CDR1 GTSNPN, CDR2 SVGIG (reference sequence). V lost 3 bases, J lost 12 bases, and 20 bases lay in between. This CDR3 contains 14 residues. The CDR3 sequence is CAWRGQDGNRELFF. Here the CDR3 DNA reads TGTGCCTGGAGGGGCCAGGACGGGAACCGTGAACTGTTTTTT.

The rearrangement joins TRBV28 to TRBJ2-7, with D tentatively TRBD2 (6 bases). Germline assignment: CDR1 MDHEN and CDR2 SYDVKM. Trimming shortened V by 6 bases and J by 3 bases, and 15 bases separated the two germline ends. CDR3 length: 14 residues. This chain's CDR3 is CASSGPSEYYEQYF. The CDR3 DNA reads TGTGCCAGCAGCGGGCCTAGCGAGTACTACGAGCAGTACTTC.

The CDR3 nucleotides read TGTGCCAGCAGTGAACTCTCAGGGGGCGTATTCTCCGGGGAGCTGTTTTTT. This gives the protein CASSELSGGVFSGELFF. This chain connects TRBV6-1 to TRBJ2-2; 8 positions agree with TRBD1. CDR3 length: 17 amino acids. V lost 2 bases, J lost 6 bases, and 11 bases stayed unmatched. CDR1 and CDR2 from the germline V gene are MNHNS and SASEGT.